The clone carrying this TCR beta chain was observed at least ten times. Its specificity is unknown. The V and J ends lost 3 bases and 4 bases respectively, with 6 bases between them. The germline V gene has CDR1 MDHEN and CDR2 SYDVKM. The CDR3 loop spans 12 amino acids. The sample belongs to a study of breast tumors, draining lymph nodes, adjacent tissues. From the multiplex PCR reads, TCRdb called clonotypes with MiXCR, one entry per CDR3 protein. The profile covers tens of thousands of distinct CDR3 sequences, with approximately 54% appearing a single time and around 19% taken by the ten largest. The study's findings and limits: Luminal-like breast cancer showed significantly higher tumor–nontumor repertoire similarity than basal-like. That most tumor T cells come from lymph nodes remained unproven. The data were judged consistent with most tumor T cells coming from lymph node and expanding in tumor. Compared with lymph nodes, tumors were less diverse; compared with nontumor tissue, more.

The chain joins TRBV28 to TRBJ1-2; D remains unclear. The TCR sequence derives from a female donor with breast cancer. Some clones in this sample may be carry-over from other donors' samples. The sample was breast tumor tissue. CDR3 sequence: CASSLTSYGYTF. The DNA for the CDR3 is TGTGCCAGCAGTTTGACTTCCTATGGCTACACCTTC.